This paragraph covers one T cell receptor (beta chain) sequence. The antigen is undetermined. The source of the sample is a study of shared clonotypes between healthy human individuals. Study observations and caveats: Compared with memory subsets, naive subsets generally had larger estimated richness. Depth was large, yet rarefaction showed that sorted-subset sequencing was incomplete. Non-shared clonotypes were found to have lower generation probabilities than the clonotypes that were shared by all four of the sorted-subset donors.

The authors' processing: Junction-only immunoSEQ sequences carried no quality scores, so filtering differed. Sequencing was performed with immunoSEQ multiplex PCR; in TCRdb, only in-frame clones are kept and a portion is missing. V and J calls and clone size come straight from that table; D and trimming were deduced from the DNA. The table records about 730,000 clones, approximately 77% of them present only once. Per the germline V gene, CDR1 is MDHEN and CDR2 is SYDVKM. V was pared by 5 bases and J by 8 bases, with 21 bases between. This CDR3 contains 15 residues. The chain employs TRBV28 and TRBJ1-1; weak D call: TRBD1 (6 bases). The clonotype comes from a woman in her twenties or thirties in good health. Sequences were obtained from memory CD4+ T cells sorted from blood. The subset was: CD45RA-negative fraction. The CDR3 spells CASSATFRGHQEAFF. The CDR3 DNA follows: TGTGCCAGCAGTGCCACATTTCGGGGACACCAAGAAGCTTTCTTT.